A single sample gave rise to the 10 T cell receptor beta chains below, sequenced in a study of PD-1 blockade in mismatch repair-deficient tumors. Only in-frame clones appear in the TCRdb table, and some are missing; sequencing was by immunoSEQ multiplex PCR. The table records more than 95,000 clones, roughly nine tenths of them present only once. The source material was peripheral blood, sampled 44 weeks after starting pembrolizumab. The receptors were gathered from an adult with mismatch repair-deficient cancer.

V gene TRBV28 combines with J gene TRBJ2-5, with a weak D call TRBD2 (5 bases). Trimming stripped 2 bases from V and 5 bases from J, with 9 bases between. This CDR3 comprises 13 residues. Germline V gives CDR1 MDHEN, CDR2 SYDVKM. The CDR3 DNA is TGTGCCAGCAGTTTACCCGGGAAGGAGACCCAGTACTTC. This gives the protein CASSLPGKETQYF.

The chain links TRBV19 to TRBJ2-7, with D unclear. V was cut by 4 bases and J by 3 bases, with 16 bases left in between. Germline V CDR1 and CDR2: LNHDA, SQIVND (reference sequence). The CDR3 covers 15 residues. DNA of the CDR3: TGTGCCAGTAGTAATCCCGAGGCCGTAGACTACGAGCAGTACTTC. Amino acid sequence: CASSNPEAVDYEQYF.

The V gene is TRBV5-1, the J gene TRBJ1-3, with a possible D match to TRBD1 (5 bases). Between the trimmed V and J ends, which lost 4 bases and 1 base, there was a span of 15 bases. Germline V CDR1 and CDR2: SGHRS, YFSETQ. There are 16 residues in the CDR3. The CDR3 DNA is TGCGCCAGCAGCCTTGGAGGGGTCGGGTCTGGAAACACCATATATTTT. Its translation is CASSLGGVGSGNTIYF. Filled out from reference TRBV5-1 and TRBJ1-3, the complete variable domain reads KAGVTQTPRYLIKTRGQQVTLSCSPISGHRSVSWYQQTPGQGLQFLFEYFSETQRNKGNFPGRFSGRQFSNSRSEMNVSTLELGDSALYLCASSLGGVGSGNTIYFGEGSWLTVV.

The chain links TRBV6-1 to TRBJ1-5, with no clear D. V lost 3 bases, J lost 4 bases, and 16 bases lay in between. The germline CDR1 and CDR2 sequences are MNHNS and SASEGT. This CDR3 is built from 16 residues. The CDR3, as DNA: TGTGCCAGCAGTGATCCGGGCAAAGAAATAAATCAGCCCCAGCATTTT. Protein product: CASSDPGKEINQPQHF.

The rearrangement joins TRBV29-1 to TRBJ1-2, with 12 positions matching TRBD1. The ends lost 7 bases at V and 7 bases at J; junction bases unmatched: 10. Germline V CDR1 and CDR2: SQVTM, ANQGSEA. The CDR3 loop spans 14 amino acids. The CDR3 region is CSAPFWDRGLGYTF. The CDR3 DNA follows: TGCAGCGCTCCTTTTTGGGACAGGGGGCTTGGCTACACCTTC.

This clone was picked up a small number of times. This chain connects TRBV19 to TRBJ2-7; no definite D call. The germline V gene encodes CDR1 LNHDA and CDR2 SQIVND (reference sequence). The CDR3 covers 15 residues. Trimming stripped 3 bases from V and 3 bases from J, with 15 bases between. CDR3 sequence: CASSISPPGLYEQYF. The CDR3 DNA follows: TGTGCCAGTAGTATCTCCCCCCCGGGTCTCTACGAGCAGTACTTC.

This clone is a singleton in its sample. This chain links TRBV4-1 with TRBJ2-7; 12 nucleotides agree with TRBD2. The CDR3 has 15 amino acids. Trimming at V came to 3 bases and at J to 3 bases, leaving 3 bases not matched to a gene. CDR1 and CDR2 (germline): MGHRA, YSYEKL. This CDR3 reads CASSQELAGGYEQYF. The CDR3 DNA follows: TGCGCCAGCAGCCAGGAACTAGCGGGAGGCTACGAGCAGTACTTC.

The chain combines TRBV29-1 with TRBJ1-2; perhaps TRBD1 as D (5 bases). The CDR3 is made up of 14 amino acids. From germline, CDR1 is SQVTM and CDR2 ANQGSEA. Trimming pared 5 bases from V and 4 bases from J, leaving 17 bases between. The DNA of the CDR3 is TGCAGCGTTTTGGGAGGGGACGCCGGCTATGGCTACACCTTC. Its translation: CSVLGGDAGYGYTF.

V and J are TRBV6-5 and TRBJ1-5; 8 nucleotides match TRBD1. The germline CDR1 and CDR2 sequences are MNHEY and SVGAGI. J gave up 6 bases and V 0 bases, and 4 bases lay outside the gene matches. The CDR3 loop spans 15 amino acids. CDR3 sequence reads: CASSYSQGATQPQHF. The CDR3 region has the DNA TGTGCCAGCAGTTACTCGCAGGGGGCGACTCAGCCCCAGCATTTT.

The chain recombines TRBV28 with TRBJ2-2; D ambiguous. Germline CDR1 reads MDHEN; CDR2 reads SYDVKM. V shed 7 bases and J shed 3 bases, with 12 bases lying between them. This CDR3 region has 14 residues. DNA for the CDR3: TGTGCCAGCACGCGATTACTGGACACCGGGGAGCTGTTTTTT. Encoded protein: CASTRLLDTGELFF.